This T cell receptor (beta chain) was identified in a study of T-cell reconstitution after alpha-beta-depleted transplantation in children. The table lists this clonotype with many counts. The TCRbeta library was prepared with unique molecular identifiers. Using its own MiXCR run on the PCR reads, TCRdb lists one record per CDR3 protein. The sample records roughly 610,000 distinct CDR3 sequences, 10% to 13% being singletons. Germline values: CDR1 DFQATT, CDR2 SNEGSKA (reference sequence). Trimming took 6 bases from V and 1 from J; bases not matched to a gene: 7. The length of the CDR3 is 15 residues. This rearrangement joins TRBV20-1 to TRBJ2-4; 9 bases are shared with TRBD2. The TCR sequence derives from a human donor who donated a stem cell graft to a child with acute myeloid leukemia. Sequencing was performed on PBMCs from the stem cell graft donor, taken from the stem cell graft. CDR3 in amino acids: CSADPSGEAKNIQYF. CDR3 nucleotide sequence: TGCAGTGCCGACCCTAGCGGGGAGGCCAAAAACATTCAGTACTTC.